Listed below are T cell receptor beta chains from one sample, sequenced in a study of blood T cell repertoires in COVID-19. The assay was immunoSEQ multiplex PCR, and TCRdb's table has in-frame clones only and misses some. The sample includes around 230,000 clones, about nine tenths of them seen just once. The sample taken for sequencing was PBMCs or T cells enriched from blood (not recorded which). The receptors shown here come from a woman between 40 and 55 years old with acute COVID-19. CDR3s include the opening cysteine and the closing phenylalanine or tryptophan. D genes are given only for firm matches. Clone size appears in some rows only: once, few, many, or a class for an expanded clone.

j_call: TRBJ1-2; d_call: NA; clone_size: NA; v_call: TRBV6-2/TRBV6-3; cdr3_nt: TGTGCCAGCAGTGACGACAGCTATGGCTACACCTTC; cdr3_aa: CASSDDSYGYTF
j_call: TRBJ1-2; d_call: NA; clone_size: NA; v_call: TRBV28; cdr3_nt: TGTGCCAGCAGTGCCTCTCAGGGGAAGGGCTATGGCTACACCTTC; cdr3_aa: CASSASQGKGYGYTF
j_call: TRBJ2-3; d_call: NA; clone_size: NA; v_call: TRBV9; cdr3_nt: TGTGCCAGCAGCGGACGACAGGGACTTAAAGATACGCAGTATTTT; cdr3_aa: CASSGRQGLKDTQYF
j_call: TRBJ1-1; d_call: NA; clone_size: NA; v_call: TRBV29-1; cdr3_nt: TGCAGCGTTGGGGGGCAAGGTACTGAAGCTTTCTTT; cdr3_aa: CSVGGQGTEAFF
j_call: TRBJ2-5; d_call: TRBD2; clone_size: NA; v_call: TRBV5-1; cdr3_nt: TGCGCCAGCAGCTTGGTAGCGGGAGTGCGGGAGACCCAGTACTTC; cdr3_aa: CASSLVAGVRETQYF
j_call: TRBJ1-2; d_call: TRBD1; clone_size: NA; v_call: TRBV19; cdr3_nt: TGTGCCAGTAGCGAGAGGGGGCACTATGGCTACACCTTC; cdr3_aa: CASSERGHYGYTF
j_call: TRBJ1-2; d_call: NA; clone_size: NA; v_call: TRBV30; cdr3_nt: TGTGCCTGGAGTGGAGGGGGAGCCTATGGCTACACCTTC; cdr3_aa: CAWSGGGAYGYTF
j_call: TRBJ1-6; d_call: TRBD1; clone_size: NA; v_call: TRBV5-6; cdr3_nt: TGTGCCAGCAGCTTCACAGGGGCTCATTCACCCCTCCACTTT; cdr3_aa: CASSFTGAHSPLHF
j_call: TRBJ1-1; d_call: NA; clone_size: once; v_call: TRBV5-1; cdr3_nt: TGCGCCAGCACCGCAGGGCCGAACACTGAAGCTTTCTTT; cdr3_aa: CASTAGPNTEAFF
j_call: TRBJ1-2; d_call: TRBD1; clone_size: many; v_call: TRBV12-3/TRBV12-4; cdr3_nt: TGTGCCAGCAGTTTAATAGCCAGGGGGTACACCTTC; cdr3_aa: CASSLIARGYTF
j_call: TRBJ1-1; d_call: NA; clone_size: NA; v_call: TRBV12-5; cdr3_nt: TGTGCTAGTGCCCTGAGCCCGAACACTGAAGCTTTCTTT; cdr3_aa: CASALSPNTEAFF
j_call: TRBJ2-1; d_call: NA; clone_size: NA; v_call: TRBV5-1; cdr3_nt: TGCGCCAGCAGCTTGCAAACCGGGAACGCCCACTACAATGAGCAGTTCTTC; cdr3_aa: CASSLQTGNAHYNEQFF
j_call: TRBJ2-5; d_call: TRBD2; clone_size: NA; v_call: TRBV7-9; cdr3_nt: TGTGCCAGCAGCTTAGGTGAGCTAGCTAGCCGCGGGAGGCAAGAGACCCAGTACTTC; cdr3_aa: CASSLGELASRGRQETQYF
j_call: TRBJ2-7; d_call: NA; clone_size: NA; v_call: TRBV6-6; cdr3_nt: TGTGCCAGCAGTTATCCCGACAGCTCCTACGAGCAGTACTTC; cdr3_aa: CASSYPDSSYEQYF
j_call: TRBJ1-6; d_call: TRBD1; clone_size: few; v_call: TRBV4-1; cdr3_nt: TGCGCCAGCAGCGAATCCGGGACAGCCAATTCACCCCTCCACTTT; cdr3_aa: CASSESGTANSPLHF
j_call: TRBJ1-1; d_call: NA; clone_size: NA; v_call: TRBV12-3/TRBV12-4; cdr3_nt: TGTGCCAGCAGTGTTGGGACACGCACTGAAGCTTTCTTT; cdr3_aa: CASSVGTRTEAFF
j_call: TRBJ2-5; d_call: TRBD1; clone_size: NA; v_call: TRBV5-4; cdr3_nt: TGTGCCAGCAGCCCCCGGGACAGGCAACAAGAGACCCAGTACTTC; cdr3_aa: CASSPRDRQQETQYF
j_call: TRBJ1-6; d_call: NA; clone_size: NA; v_call: TRBV4-3; cdr3_nt: TGCGCCAGCAGCCAAGAACAGGGTCAATTATCACCCCTCCACTTT; cdr3_aa: CASSQEQGQLSPLHF
j_call: TRBJ1-2; d_call: NA; clone_size: few; v_call: TRBV12-3/TRBV12-4; cdr3_nt: TGTGCCAGCAGTTTAGGGTTGCCCAAACAGTCAGCCTTC; cdr3_aa: CASSLGLPKQSAF
j_call: TRBJ2-5; d_call: TRBD1; clone_size: few; v_call: TRBV15; cdr3_nt: TGTGCCACCAGCAGTTCGGGGACAGGCGAAGAGACCCAGTACTTC; cdr3_aa: CATSSSGTGEETQYF
j_call: TRBJ2-2; d_call: NA; clone_size: few; v_call: TRBV2; cdr3_nt: TGTGCCACCAGGGGGGACTCGGCCGGGGAGCTGTTTTTT; cdr3_aa: CATRGDSAGELFF
j_call: TRBJ1-3; d_call: TRBD1; clone_size: NA; v_call: TRBV5-6; cdr3_nt: TGTGCCAGCAGCCGAGACAGGGAGAAAAACACCATATATTTT; cdr3_aa: CASSRDREKNTIYF
j_call: TRBJ1-5; d_call: NA; clone_size: few; v_call: TRBV6-5; cdr3_nt: TGTGCCAGCAGTAAGGGGGGCAATCAGCCCCAGCATTTT; cdr3_aa: CASSKGGNQPQHF
j_call: TRBJ2-7; d_call: TRBD2; clone_size: NA; v_call: TRBV5-6; cdr3_nt: TGTGCCAGCAGCGCCGGACTAGCGGGGGGAAAATCCTACGAGCAGTACTTC; cdr3_aa: CASSAGLAGGKSYEQYF
j_call: TRBJ2-3; d_call: TRBD2; clone_size: NA; v_call: TRBV18; cdr3_nt: TGTGCCAGCTCACGGCTAGCGGGGTCCACAGATACGCAGTATTTT; cdr3_aa: CASSRLAGSTDTQYF
j_call: TRBJ1-2; d_call: NA; clone_size: NA; v_call: TRBV5-6; cdr3_nt: TGTGCCAGCAGCTTGTATCAGGGGCGAATCTATGGCTACACCTTC; cdr3_aa: CASSLYQGRIYGYTF
j_call: TRBJ2-3; d_call: TRBD2; clone_size: NA; v_call: TRBV6-5; cdr3_nt: TGTGCCAGCAGTTACTCTGGGCTAGCGGGAGATACGCAGTATTTT; cdr3_aa: CASSYSGLAGDTQYF
j_call: TRBJ1-2; d_call: NA; clone_size: NA; v_call: TRBV9; cdr3_nt: TGTGCCAGCAGCGTAGCGCGGGGTCACGGCTATGGCTACACCTTC; cdr3_aa: CASSVARGHGYGYTF
j_call: TRBJ2-2; d_call: NA; clone_size: NA; v_call: TRBV10-2; cdr3_nt: TGCGCCACTGCGCAGGGTCACACCGGGGAGCTGTTTTTT; cdr3_aa: CATAQGHTGELFF
j_call: TRBJ1-6; d_call: NA; clone_size: once; v_call: TRBV3-1/TRBV3-2; cdr3_nt: TGTGCCAGCAGACCAGCAGGGTATAATTCACCCCTCCACTTT; cdr3_aa: CASRPAGYNSPLHF
j_call: TRBJ2-3; d_call: NA; clone_size: NA; v_call: TRBV6-5; cdr3_nt: TGTGCCAGCAGACATCAGTCAGATACGCAGTATTTT; cdr3_aa: CASRHQSDTQYF
j_call: TRBJ1-1; d_call: NA; clone_size: NA; v_call: TRBV2; cdr3_nt: TGTGCCAGCAGTGAAGGTCGGGGAGGTGAAGCTTTCTTT; cdr3_aa: CASSEGRGGEAFF
j_call: TRBJ1-5; d_call: NA; clone_size: NA; v_call: TRBV6-2/TRBV6-3; cdr3_nt: TGTGCCAGCAGTTACAGTAGCAGCCATTGGCATTTT; cdr3_aa: CASSYSSSHWHF
j_call: TRBJ2-2; d_call: NA; clone_size: NA; v_call: TRBV4-1; cdr3_nt: TGCGCCAGCAGCCACCTGACTAGCGGGGAGCTGTTTTTT; cdr3_aa: CASSHLTSGELFF
j_call: TRBJ1-1; d_call: NA; clone_size: NA; v_call: TRBV5-4; cdr3_nt: TGTGCCAGCAGCTTTAAGGGGGGGGACACCGAAGCTTTCTTT; cdr3_aa: CASSFKGGDTEAFF
j_call: TRBJ2-1; d_call: TRBD2; clone_size: NA; v_call: TRBV24-1; cdr3_nt: TGTGCCACCAGTGGAGGTACTAGCGGGGGGGCTCGAAATGAGCAGTTCTTC; cdr3_aa: CATSGGTSGGARNEQFF
j_call: TRBJ1-2; d_call: TRBD1; clone_size: NA; v_call: TRBV19; cdr3_nt: TGTGCCAGTAACCGGGACAGGGGCTATGGCTACACCTTC; cdr3_aa: CASNRDRGYGYTF
j_call: TRBJ1-3; d_call: TRBD1; clone_size: NA; v_call: TRBV18; cdr3_nt: TGTGCCAGCTCACGGGGACAGATCTCTGGAAACACCATATATTTT; cdr3_aa: CASSRGQISGNTIYF
j_call: TRBJ2-4; d_call: TRBD2; clone_size: NA; v_call: TRBV6-4; cdr3_nt: TGTGCCAGCACCTATTCGACTAGCGGTGACCTAGCCAAAAACATTCAGTACTTC; cdr3_aa: CASTYSTSGDLAKNIQYF
j_call: TRBJ2-5; d_call: NA; clone_size: NA; v_call: TRBV5-1; cdr3_nt: TGCGCCAGCAGCACCCTCGGAGAGACCCAGTACTTC; cdr3_aa: CASSTLGETQYF
j_call: TRBJ1-4; d_call: NA; clone_size: NA; v_call: TRBV9; cdr3_nt: TGTGCCAGCAGCGAGGGGACTAGCGGAAATGAAAAACTGTTTTTT; cdr3_aa: CASSEGTSGNEKLFF